The sequence of this TCR beta chain was determined in a study of T-cell reconstitution after alpha-beta-depleted transplantation in children. Whole-study findings and limits: In patients about two months after transplant, alpha-beta T cells reportedly arose from several hundred expanded graft clones. At one year after transplant, newly produced T cells mostly accounted for T-cell counts and diversity.

Unique molecular identifiers were incorporated when the TCRbeta library was constructed. A single record per CDR3 protein comes from TCRdb applying MiXCR to the PCR reads. Counted here are around 490,000 distinct CDR3 sequences, roughly 11% occurring once; the ten biggest clones make up approximately 15%. This clonotype was counted a few times. Antigen specificity is unknown. Trimming took off 6 bases at V and 3 bases at J, with 17 bases between the two ends. Germline V gene data show CDR1 as MNHNS and CDR2 as SASEGT. The CDR3 extends over 16 amino acids. The chain is built from TRBV6-1 and TRBJ2-2; the D is unclear. The sequencing used PBMCs, mostly from graft donor cells, collected 180 days after TCRalphabeta/CD19-depleted stem cell transplant. This receptor was obtained from a female patient between 2 and 15 years old who had a stem cell transplant for aplastic anemia, so the T cells may come from the graft donor. The CDR3 nucleotides read TGTGCCAGCAGGGTGATAGACGGACGATACACCGGGGAGCTGTTTTTT. Translated, it gives CASRVIDGRYTGELFF.